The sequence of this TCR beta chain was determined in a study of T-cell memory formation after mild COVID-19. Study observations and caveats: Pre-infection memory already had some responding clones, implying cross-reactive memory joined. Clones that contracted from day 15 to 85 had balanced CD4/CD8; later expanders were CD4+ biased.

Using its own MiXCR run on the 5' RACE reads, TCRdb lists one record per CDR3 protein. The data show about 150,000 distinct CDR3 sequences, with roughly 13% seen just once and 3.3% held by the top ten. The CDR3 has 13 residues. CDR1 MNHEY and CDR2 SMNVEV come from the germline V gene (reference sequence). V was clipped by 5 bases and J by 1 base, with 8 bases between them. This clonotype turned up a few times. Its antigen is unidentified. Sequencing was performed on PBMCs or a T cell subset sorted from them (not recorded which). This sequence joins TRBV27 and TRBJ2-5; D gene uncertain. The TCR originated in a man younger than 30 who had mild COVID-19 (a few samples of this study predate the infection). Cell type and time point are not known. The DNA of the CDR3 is TGTGCCAGCAGTCAATCCTTCCAAGAGACCCAGTACTTC. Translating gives CASSQSFQETQYF.